What follows describes a single T cell receptor beta chain. Its target is unknown. A far larger clone is only one base removed, so a read error is likely. Distinct nucleotide sequences in the sample also encode this CDR3. This sample was included in a study of radiotherapy plus CTLA-4 blockade in lung cancer. About the study: Patients showed objective responses in approximately 17% of cases and disease control in more than 25%.

The CDR3 totals 15 residues. J gave up 1 base and V 3 bases, and 2 bases lay outside the gene matches. Germline assignment: CDR1 SGHTA and CDR2 FQGNSA. Data came from immunoSEQ multiplex PCR; TCRdb stores just in-frame clones and leaves some out. The data contain about 90,000 clones, about 85% of them singletons. Study-wide points: The authors reported that early blood T cell clone dynamics, with interferon-beta, best predicted response.

This TCR derives from a human donor with non-small cell lung cancer that progressed on radiotherapy plus ipilimumab. V usage is TRBV7-2 and J usage is TRBJ2-7; 11 bases fit TRBD1. The sequencing here drew on peripheral blood, taken from a patient treated with radiotherapy plus ipilimumab. The CDR3 region has the DNA TGTGCCAGCAGCTTCGGACAGGGGGCATCCTACGAGCAGTACTTC. This gives the protein CASSFGQGASYEQYF.